This T cell receptor (beta chain) came from a study of OX40 agonist ivuxolimab in advanced cancers. The assay was immunoSEQ multiplex PCR, and TCRdb's table has in-frame clones only and misses some. The sample records some 60,000 clones, approximately 90% being singletons. The CDR3 covers 14 residues. V was cut by 0 bases and J by 5 bases, with 8 bases left in between. CDR1 and CDR2 from the germline V gene are MNHEY and SVGAGI. Patients who had autoimmune disease history or got systemic immunosuppression were left out. The material sequenced was CD4+ or CD8+ T cells sorted from blood, taken in a trial of the OX40 agonist ivuxolimab. The TCR was taken from an adult with an advanced solid tumor such as melanoma, head and neck, liver or kidney cancer. This chain links TRBV6-5 with TRBJ1-5; no clear D. CDR3 DNA sequence: TGTGCCAGCAGTTACTCAAGACTTGATCAGCCCCAGCATTTT. The encoded protein is CASSYSRLDQPQHF.